The present entry profiles one TCR beta chain with its context. This clonotype qualifies as medium-sized (0.01 to 0.1%). One base away there is no much larger clone; base qualities are not given. Library generation was performed with 5' RACE. Before sequencing, the TCRbeta libraries were pooled in proportion to the number of cells sorted for each library. Total RNA from sorted cells was extracted with RNAzol RT, and cDNA was made with an oligo(dT) primer and a template-switching oligo. Using Kapa HiFi, PCR amplified the TCRbeta V-CDR3-J region between a SMARTer oligo primer and a TCRbeta constant-region primer. A second PCR added Illumina adaptors and sample-specific index barcodes, with HighPrep bead cleanup and Bioanalyzer confirmation of a roughly 650 bp band. The libraries were sequenced on an Illumina MiSeq using 2x151 bp paired-end reads. The study's processing was this. Reads were demultiplexed with an in-house Java program, and MiXCR assigned TCRbeta annotations and counted clonotypes. To assess repertoire overlap, Morisita-Horn indices from the R package vegan were used, along with UPGMA clustering and Circos plots of recurring clonotypes. Shannon diversity and richness were normalized to the highest possible value given the input cell numbers, yielding values from 0 to 1. CDR3beta sequences were aligned using MUSCLE, distances were calculated using SeqinR, and multidimensional scaling was plotted in R. TCRdb took the public reads, trimmed them with fastp at Q25, ran MiXCR for clone calling and kept in-frame beta chains. For every CDR3 protein sequence, its rows merge into one entry that carries the most common genes and DNA. TCRdb, not the authors, supplied the V and J calls. Recorded for this sample are under 250 distinct CDR3 sequences; 5.5% to 6.5% of them occurred a single time. Roughly two fifths of the sample is taken by the ten largest.

The data originate from a study of Japanese encephalitis immunity and Zika vaccine responses (dated by TCRdb to about 2021). Concerning the study at large: Each included participant got alum-adjuvanted ZPIV three times, at weeks 0, 4 and 28, with every dose being 5.0 ug. Twelve participants were given two doses of JEV vaccine (IXIARO) 28 days apart, two to three months before the first ZPIV dose. Before ZPIV, approximately 13 participants were given one dose of YFV vaccine (YF-VAX), while about 10 participants were flavivirus-naive. For TCR sequencing, five or six representative participants were chosen from each pre-vaccination group, with samples at week 0 (after pre-vaccination, before ZPIV) and week 52. TCR repertoires from three flavivirus-naive individuals were also analyzed at weeks 2, 6 and 52 after the start of ZPIV vaccination. Stimulations used ZIKV structural-protein peptide pools split into flavivirus-conserved and non-conserved sets, or JEV or YFV peptides matching the pre-vaccination. ZIKV peptides were 15-mers overlapping by 11 residues, selected for NetMHCpan/NetMHCII-predicted epitopes with affinity below 50 nM. The study tested whether CD4 T cell responses to the Zika vaccine were shaped by prior Japanese encephalitis virus (JEV) or yellow fever virus (YFV) vaccination.

Results the study describes overall, beyond this receptor: In JEV-pre-vaccinated donors, the repertoire richness of CD4 T cells responding to conserved ZIKV epitopes dropped significantly after ZPIV. Samples were clustered by participant, with no similarity observed between individuals, suggesting that no public TCRs were detected. Repertoire similarity across time-points and stimulations was higher in JEV-pre-vaccinated donors than in YFV-pre-vaccinated donors, indicating more clonotypes shared between ZIKV and JEV stimulation. Because there were not enough samples, the peptide pools could not be deconvoluted, which meant the specific peptides behind the cross-reactive responses went unidentified. Only a few individuals showed CD8 T cell responses to the ZIKV peptide pools, and those responses were of very low magnitude. Rather than the whole vaccinated cohort, the analysis covered just a subset of trial participants, namely those who received three doses and had adequate samples.

The germline V gene gives CDR1 as KGHDR and CDR2 as SFDVKD. V is pared back by 5 bases and J by 9 bases, with 7 bases lying between the germline termini. The CDR3, from cysteine to phenylalanine, totals 12 residues. Only CDR3 DNA remains: 36 bases, in frame from the first base. PBMCs were stained with CellTrace CFSE and grown for more than 5 days in RPMI containing around 8.1% human serum and peptide pools at approximately 0.99 ug/mL each. On a BD FACSAria, proliferating CD4 T cells were sorted without fixation as live CD56-CD19-CD16-CD3+CD4+ CFSE-low cells. The enrolled adults were healthy, and microneutralization screening showed them to be seronegative for ZIKV, JEV, YFV, DENV and WNV. The samples were drawn from a phase 1 trial of an alum-adjuvanted Zika purified-inactivated virus (ZPIV) vaccine that was randomized, double-blinded and placebo-controlled. Peripheral blood mononuclear cells were isolated using a standard procedure and then kept frozen in liquid nitrogen until they were used.

The sequence is built from TRBV24-1 and TRBJ1-6; too little of a D gene remains to name it. The specimen comprised antigen-activated CD4+ T cells from blood, cultured, sampled during a Zika inactivated vaccine study. The receptor's source is an adult woman who received an inactivated Zika virus vaccine. The nucleotides read TGTGCCACCAGTGGCAGGACTTCACCCCTCCACTTT. Translation gives CATSGRTSPLHF.